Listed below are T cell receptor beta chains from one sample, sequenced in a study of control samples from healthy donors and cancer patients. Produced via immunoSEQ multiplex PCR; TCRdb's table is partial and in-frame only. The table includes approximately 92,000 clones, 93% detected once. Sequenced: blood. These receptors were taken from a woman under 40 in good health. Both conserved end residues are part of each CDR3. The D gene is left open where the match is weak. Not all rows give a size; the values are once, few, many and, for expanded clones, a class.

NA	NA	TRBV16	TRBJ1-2	TGTGCCAGCAGCCACTTCCCAGGGATTGCGAATGGCTACACCTTC	CASSHFPGIANGYTF
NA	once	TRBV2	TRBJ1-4	TGTGCCAGCAGTGAAGGTGAAAAACTGTTTTTT	CASSEGEKLFF
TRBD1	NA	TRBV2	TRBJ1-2	TGTGCCAGCAGGACAGGGGTTTACTATGGCTACACCTTC	CASRTGVYYGYTF
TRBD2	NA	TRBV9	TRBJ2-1	TGTGCCAGCAGCTCATCTCGATCCAGCGGGAGGGCCCGAGATGACAATGAGCAGTTCTTC	CASSSSRSSGRARDDNEQFF
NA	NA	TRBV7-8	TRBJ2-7	TGTGCCAGCAGCGCCTCGGGGGCGGGGACCTCTGGTGAGCAGTACTTC	CASSASGAGTSGEQYF
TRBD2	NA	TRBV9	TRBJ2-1	TGTGCCAGCAGCCCCCGAAGGGGGCTAGCGGGAACTGAGCAGTTCTTC	CASSPRRGLAGTEQFF
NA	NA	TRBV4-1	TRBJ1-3	TGCGCCAGCAGCCACGGACAGGGAAACACCATATATTTT	CASSHGQGNTIYF
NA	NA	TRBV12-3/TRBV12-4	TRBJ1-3	TGTGCCAGCAGCAGGAGCTCTGGAAACACCATATATTTT	CASSRSSGNTIYF
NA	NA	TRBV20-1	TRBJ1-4	TGCAGTGCTAGTGGCAGGCGCTCCGGTGAAAAACTGTTTTTT	CSASGRRSGEKLFF
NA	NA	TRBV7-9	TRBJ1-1	TGTGCCAGCAGCGCTCTTGGGGCCACTGAAGCTTTCTTT	CASSALGATEAFF
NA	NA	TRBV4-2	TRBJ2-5	TGTGCCAGCAGCCAGGCGACTAGCCAAGAGACCCAGTACTTC	CASSQATSQETQYF
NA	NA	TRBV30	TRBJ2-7	TGTGCCTGGAGTGCAGGGTACGAGCAGTACTTC	CAWSAGYEQYF